This TCR beta chain is drawn from a study of human T cells and chemical hapten exposure. Overall study: Alopecia areata, totalis or universalis affected patients who were mostly female.

Via MiXCR, TCRdb re-called the RACE reads, giving one row per CDR3 protein. The data hold more than 250,000 distinct CDR3 sequences, with approximately 7.5% observed a single time. Time point described: pre-sensitization, week 0. The treatment here: therapeutic diphenylcyclopropenone sensitization with weekly scalp DPC. CDR3 length: 14 residues. Per germline, CDR1 SQVTM and CDR2 ANQGSEA. V lost 3 bases and J lost 6, with 15 bases in between. The V gene is TRBV29-1, the J gene TRBJ2-1; D not resolved. Specimen: whole blood, collected in connection with sensitization to the hapten diphenylcyclopropenone (DPC). The origin of this receptor is a young man with alopecia areata. Some clones in this sample may be carry-over from other donors' samples. In nucleotides, the CDR3 is TGCAGCGTTGATTTAGGGCCTAGGTCCAATGAGCAGTTCTTC. This sequence encodes CSVDLGPRSNEQFF.